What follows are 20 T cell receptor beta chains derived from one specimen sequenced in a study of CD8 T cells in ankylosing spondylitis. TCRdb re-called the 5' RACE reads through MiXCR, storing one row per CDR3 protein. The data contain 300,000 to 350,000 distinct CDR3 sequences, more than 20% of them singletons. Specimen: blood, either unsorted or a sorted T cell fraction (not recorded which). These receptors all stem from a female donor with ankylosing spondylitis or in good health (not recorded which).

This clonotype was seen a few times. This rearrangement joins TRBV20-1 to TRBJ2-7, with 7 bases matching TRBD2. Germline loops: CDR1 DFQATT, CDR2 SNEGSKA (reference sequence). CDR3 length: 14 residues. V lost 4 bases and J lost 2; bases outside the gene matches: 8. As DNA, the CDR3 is TGCAGTGCTACCTTTGTCGGGGGGACCTACGAGCAGTACTTC. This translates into CSATFVGGTYEQYF.

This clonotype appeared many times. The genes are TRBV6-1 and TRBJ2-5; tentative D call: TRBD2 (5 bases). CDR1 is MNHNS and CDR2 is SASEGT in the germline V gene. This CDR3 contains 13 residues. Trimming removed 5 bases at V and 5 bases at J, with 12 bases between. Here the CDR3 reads CASSPSGEETQYF. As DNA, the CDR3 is TGTGCCAGCAGTCCGAGCGGCGAGGAGACCCAGTACTTC.

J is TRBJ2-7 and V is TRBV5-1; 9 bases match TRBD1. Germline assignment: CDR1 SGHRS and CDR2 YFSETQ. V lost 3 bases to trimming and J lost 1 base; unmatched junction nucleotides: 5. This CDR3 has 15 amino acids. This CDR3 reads CASSSRQGGSYEQYF. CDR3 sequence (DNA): TGCGCCAGCAGCTCCCGACAGGGGGGATCCTACGAGCAGTACTTC.

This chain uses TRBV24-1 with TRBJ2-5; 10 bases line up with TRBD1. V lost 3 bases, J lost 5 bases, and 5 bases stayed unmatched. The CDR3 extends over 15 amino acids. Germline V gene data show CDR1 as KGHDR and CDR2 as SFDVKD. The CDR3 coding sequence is TGTGCCACCAGTGATCGACAGGGGGCTTGGGAGACCCAGTACTTC. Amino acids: CATSDRQGAWETQYF.

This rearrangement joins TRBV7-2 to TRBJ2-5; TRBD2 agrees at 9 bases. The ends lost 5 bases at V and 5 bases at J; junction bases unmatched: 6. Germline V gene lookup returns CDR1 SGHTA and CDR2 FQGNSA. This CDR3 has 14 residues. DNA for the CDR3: TGTGCCAGCAGCCCGGGACTAGCTGGTGAGACCCAGTACTTC. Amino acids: CASSPGLAGETQYF.

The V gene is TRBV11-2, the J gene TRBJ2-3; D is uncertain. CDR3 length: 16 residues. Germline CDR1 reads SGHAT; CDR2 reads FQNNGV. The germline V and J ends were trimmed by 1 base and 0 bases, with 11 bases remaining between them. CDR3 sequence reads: CASSLGAGPSTDTQYF. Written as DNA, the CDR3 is TGTGCCAGCAGCTTAGGCGCAGGCCCTAGCACAGATACGCAGTATTTT.

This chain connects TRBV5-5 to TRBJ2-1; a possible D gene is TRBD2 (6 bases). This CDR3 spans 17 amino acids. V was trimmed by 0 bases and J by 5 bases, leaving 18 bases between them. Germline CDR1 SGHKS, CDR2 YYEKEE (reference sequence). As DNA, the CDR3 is TGTGCCAGCAGCTTGGACGGTGGGGTAGCGGCCGACAATGAGCAGTTCTTC. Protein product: CASSLDGGVAADNEQFF.

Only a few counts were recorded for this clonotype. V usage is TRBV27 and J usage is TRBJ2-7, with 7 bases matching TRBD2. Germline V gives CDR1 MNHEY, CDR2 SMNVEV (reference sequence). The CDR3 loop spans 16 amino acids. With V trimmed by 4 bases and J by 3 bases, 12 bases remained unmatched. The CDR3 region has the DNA TGTGCCAGCAGTTCCACCCGGGAGGCTAAATTCTACGAGCAGTACTTC. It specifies CASSSTREAKFYEQYF.

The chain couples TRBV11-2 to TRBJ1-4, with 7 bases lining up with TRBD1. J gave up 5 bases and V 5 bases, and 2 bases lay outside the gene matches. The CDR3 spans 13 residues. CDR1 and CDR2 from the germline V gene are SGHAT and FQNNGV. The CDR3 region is CASSPDRNEKLFF. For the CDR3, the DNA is TGTGCCAGCAGCCCGGACAGGAATGAAAAACTGTTTTTT. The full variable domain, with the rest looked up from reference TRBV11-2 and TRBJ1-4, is EAGVAQSPRYKIIEKRQSVAFWCNPISGHATLYWYQQILGQGPKLLIQFQNNGVVDDSQLPKDRFSAERLKGVDSTLKIQPAKLEDSAVYLCASSPDRNEKLFFGSGTQLSVL.

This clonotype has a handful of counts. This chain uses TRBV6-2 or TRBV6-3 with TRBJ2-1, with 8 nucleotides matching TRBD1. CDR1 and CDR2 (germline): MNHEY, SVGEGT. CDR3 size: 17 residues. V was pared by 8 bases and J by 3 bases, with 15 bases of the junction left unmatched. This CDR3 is CASRRQGRLNHYNEQFF. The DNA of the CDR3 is TGTGCCAGCCGGAGACAGGGGAGACTTAATCACTACAATGAGCAGTTCTTC.

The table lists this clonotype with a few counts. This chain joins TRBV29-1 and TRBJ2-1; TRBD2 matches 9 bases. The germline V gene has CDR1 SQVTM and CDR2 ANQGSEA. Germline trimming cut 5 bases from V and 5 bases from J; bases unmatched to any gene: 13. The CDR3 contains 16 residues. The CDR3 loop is CSVSGGAGGRNNEQFF. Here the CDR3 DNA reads TGCAGCGTTTCCGGGGGCGCGGGAGGGAGGAACAATGAGCAGTTCTTC.

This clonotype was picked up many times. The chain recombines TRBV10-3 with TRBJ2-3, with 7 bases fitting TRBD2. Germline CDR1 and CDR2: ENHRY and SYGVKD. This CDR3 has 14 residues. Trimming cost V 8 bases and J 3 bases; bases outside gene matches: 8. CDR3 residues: CAIQPSGDTDTQYF. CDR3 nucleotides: TGTGCCATCCAGCCTAGCGGAGATACAGATACGCAGTATTTT.

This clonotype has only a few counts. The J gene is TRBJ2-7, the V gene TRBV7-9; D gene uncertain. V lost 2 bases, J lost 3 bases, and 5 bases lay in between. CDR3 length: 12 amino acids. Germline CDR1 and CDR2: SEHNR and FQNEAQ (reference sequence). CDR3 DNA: TGTGCCAGCAGCTTAATGTACTACGAGCAGTACTTC. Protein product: CASSLMYYEQYF.

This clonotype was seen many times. The CDR3 protein is CSAEPGLAYEQYF. CDR3 bases: TGCAGTGCGGAACCGGGACTAGCCTACGAGCAGTACTTC. The gene calls are TRBV20-1 and TRBJ2-7, with 8 nucleotides matching TRBD2. There are 13 residues in the CDR3. CDR1 DFQATT and CDR2 SNEGSKA come from the germline V gene (reference sequence). The V and J ends lost 6 bases and 2 bases, in that order; junction bases with no gene match: 6.

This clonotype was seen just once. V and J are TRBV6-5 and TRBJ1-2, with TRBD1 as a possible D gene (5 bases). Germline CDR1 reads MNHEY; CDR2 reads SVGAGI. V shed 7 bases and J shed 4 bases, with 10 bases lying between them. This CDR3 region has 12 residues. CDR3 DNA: TGTGCCAGCACCAGAGGGACCTATGGCTACACCTTC. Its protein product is CASTRGTYGYTF.

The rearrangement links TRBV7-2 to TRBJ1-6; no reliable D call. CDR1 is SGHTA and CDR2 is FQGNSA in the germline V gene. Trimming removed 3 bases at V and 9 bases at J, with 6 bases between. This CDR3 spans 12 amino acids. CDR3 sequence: CASSLVGSPLHF. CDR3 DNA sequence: TGTGCCAGCAGCTTGGTCGGTTCACCCCTCCACTTT. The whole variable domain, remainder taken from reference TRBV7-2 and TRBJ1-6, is GAGVSQSPSNKVTEKGKDVELRCDPISGHTALYWYRQSLGQGLEFLIYFQGNSAPDKSGLPSDRFSAERTGGSVSTLTIQRTQQEDSAVYLCASSLVGSPLHFGNGTRLTVT.

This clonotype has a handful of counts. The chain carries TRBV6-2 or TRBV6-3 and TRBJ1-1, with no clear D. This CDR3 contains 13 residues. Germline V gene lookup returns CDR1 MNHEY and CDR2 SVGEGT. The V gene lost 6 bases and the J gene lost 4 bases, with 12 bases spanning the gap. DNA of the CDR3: TGTGCCAGCAGCTACGCTATCGGCACTGAAGCTTTCTTT. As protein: CASSYAIGTEAFF.

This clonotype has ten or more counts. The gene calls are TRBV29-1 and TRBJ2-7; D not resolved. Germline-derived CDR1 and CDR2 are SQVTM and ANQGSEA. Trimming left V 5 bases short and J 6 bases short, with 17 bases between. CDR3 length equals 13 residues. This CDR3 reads CSVRSQGPGEQYF. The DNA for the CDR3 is TGCAGCGTTCGATCTCAAGGGCCCGGCGAGCAGTACTTC.

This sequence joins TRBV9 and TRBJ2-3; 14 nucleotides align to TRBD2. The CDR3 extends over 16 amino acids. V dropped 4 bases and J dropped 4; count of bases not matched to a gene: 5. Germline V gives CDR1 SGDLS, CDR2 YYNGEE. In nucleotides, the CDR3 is TGTGCCAGCAGCACGACTAGCGGGAGGGCCCCAGATACGCAGTATTTT. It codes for CASSTTSGRAPDTQYF.

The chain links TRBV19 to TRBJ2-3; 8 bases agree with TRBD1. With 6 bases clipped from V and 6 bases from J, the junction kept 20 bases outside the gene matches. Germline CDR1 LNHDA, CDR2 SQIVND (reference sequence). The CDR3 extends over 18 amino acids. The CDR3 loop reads CASSSQGGQGWGQDTQYF. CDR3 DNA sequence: TGTGCCAGTAGCTCACAGGGGGGCCAAGGGTGGGGCCAGGATACGCAGTATTTT.